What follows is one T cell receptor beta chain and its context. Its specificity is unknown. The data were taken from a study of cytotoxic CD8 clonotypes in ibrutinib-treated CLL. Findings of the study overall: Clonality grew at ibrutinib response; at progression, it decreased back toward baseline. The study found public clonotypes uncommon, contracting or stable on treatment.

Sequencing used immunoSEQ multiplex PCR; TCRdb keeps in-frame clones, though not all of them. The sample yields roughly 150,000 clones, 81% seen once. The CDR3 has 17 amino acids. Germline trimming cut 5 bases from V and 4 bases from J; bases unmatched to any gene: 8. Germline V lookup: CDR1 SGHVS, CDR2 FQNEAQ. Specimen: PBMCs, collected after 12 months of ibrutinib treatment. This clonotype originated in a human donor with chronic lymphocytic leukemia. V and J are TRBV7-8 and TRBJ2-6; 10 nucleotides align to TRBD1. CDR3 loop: CASSPRQGARGANVLTF. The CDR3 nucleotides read TGTGCCAGCAGCCCACGACAGGGGGCAAGAGGGGCCAACGTCCTGACTTTC.